This T cell receptor beta chain was profiled in a study of molecular identifiers for immune sequencing clone quantification. Study at large: In replicates, RNA from about 21,000 or 97,000 naive CD8 cells was split five ways, four sequenced.

CDR3 length: 14 residues. Germline assignment: CDR1 LGHNT and CDR2 FRNRAP. The authors built bulk TCR libraries by previously described methods with listed TCR primers. From the PCR reads, TCRdb called clonotypes with MiXCR, one entry per CDR3 protein. The data hold about 640,000 distinct CDR3 sequences, with approximately 20% observed a single time. In the case of this clonotype: Its antigen is currently unknown. A much bigger clone sits one base away, suggesting this may be a read error.

General study findings and limits: Whereas clones above 20 RNA copies held under 1% of naive-cell molecules, they held over 97% of effector molecules.

Sequenced sample: naive CD8+ T cells from blood, with Jurkat cell RNA spiked in. Subset meaning: FACS-sorted CD8+CD4-CCR7+CD45RA+ naive T cells. V and J are TRBV12-5 and TRBJ2-7, with D possibly being TRBD1 or TRBD2 (6 bases each). This sequence originates from a human donor in good health. Some libraries in this study had Jurkat cell RNA spiked in. The CDR3: CASDLVRGAEEQYF. The CDR3 bases are TGTGCTAGTGATTTGGTAAGGGGGGCCGAAGAGCAGTACTTC.